The 5 T cell receptor beta chains presented below share a single source sample, sequenced in a study of identical twins. TCRdb recomputed calls from the 5' RACE reads with MiXCR, one row per CDR3 protein. The data contain some 570,000 distinct CDR3 sequences, 20% to 25% of them singletons. The data were also submitted as part of a second study, on yellow fever vaccine responses in identical twins.

What was sequenced was CD4+ T cells sorted from blood. All receptors derive from a woman between 18 and 29 years old in good health.

The J gene is TRBJ2-2, the V gene TRBV5-4; 10 bases agree with TRBD1. This CDR3 is 19 amino acids long. Germline V gene data show CDR1 as SGHNT and CDR2 as YYREEE (reference sequence). With 0 bases clipped from V and 1 base from J, the junction kept 9 bases outside the gene matches. The CDR3 sequence: CASSLVRTGGVQNTGELFF. The CDR3 DNA is TGTGCCAGCAGCTTGGTCCGGACAGGGGGTGTCCAGAACACCGGGGAGCTGTTTTTT.

This clonotype turned up a few times. The V gene is TRBV7-9, the J gene TRBJ1-6; TRBD1 aligns across 7 bases. The CDR3 extends over 15 amino acids. Germline values: CDR1 SEHNR, CDR2 FQNEAQ (reference sequence). Germline trimming cut 10 bases from V and 9 bases from J; bases unmatched to any gene: 15. Written as DNA, the CDR3 is TGTGCCATCGAATCTAGGGGGCCAGGATTTTCACCCCTCCACTTT. Amino acid sequence: CAIESRGPGFSPLHF.

This clonotype was counted only a few times. The chain is built from TRBV5-1 and TRBJ2-5, with 10 bases identical to TRBD2. From germline, CDR1 is SGHRS and CDR2 YFSETQ. After removal of 3 bases from V and 4 bases from J, the junction contained 6 bases not matched to a gene. The CDR3 has 15 amino acids. The CDR3 nucleotides are TGCGCCAGCAGCTCCCTTAGCGGGAGGTCAGAGACCCAGTACTTC. It specifies CASSSLSGRSETQYF.

The rearrangement links TRBV5-5 to TRBJ2-1; D is tentatively TRBD1 or TRBD2 (7 bases each). Germline CDR1 SGHKS, CDR2 YYEKEE (reference sequence). This CDR3 comprises 17 residues. V dropped 2 bases and J dropped 7 bases, with 22 bases sitting between them. The CDR3 DNA sequence: TGTGCCAGCAGCTTAACCCCATCCGGGACAGCGGGGAATGAGCAGTTCTTC. Residues: CASSLTPSGTAGNEQFF.

This clonotype was detected many times. The rearrangement uses TRBV5-1 and TRBJ2-2; TRBD1 matches at 7 bases. The CDR3 has 14 residues. V shed 4 bases and J 2 bases; nucleotides not matched to a gene: 2. Germline values: CDR1 SGHRS, CDR2 YFSETQ. This CDR3 is CASSRDSNTGELFF. Here the CDR3 DNA reads TGCGCCAGCAGCCGGGACAGCAACACCGGGGAGCTGTTTTTT.